The next 7 T cell receptor beta chains were all read from a single sample in a study of Ad26.COV2.S vaccination and SARS-CoV-2 variants. Noted treatment: some 20 received Ad26.COV2.S at low or high dose, single or two shots; several received placebo; per-sample allocation not given. Sampling happened 63 days after the first vaccine or placebo injection. Clones were sequenced by immunoSEQ multiplex PCR, and TCRdb holds only the in-frame ones, with some missing. This sample has about 330,000 clones, with roughly 90% found just once. Source: peripheral blood, taken in a trial of Ad26.COV2.S vaccine versus placebo. These receptors originate from a person aged 18-65 years who received the Ad26.COV2.S COVID-19 vaccine or a placebo.

Note on this clone: This sample also contains other DNA sequences that code for the same CDR3. The chain links TRBV18 to TRBJ2-3; no clear D gene. The CDR3 is 12 residues long. Germline-derived CDR1 and CDR2 are KGHSH and LQKENI. With 3 bases removed from V and 5 bases from J, the gap between germline ends came to 6 bases. In DNA, the CDR3 is TGTGCCAGCTCACCCCCAGGAGATACGCAGTATTTT. Its translation is CASSPPGDTQYF.

The rearrangement links TRBV5-8 to TRBJ1-2; TRBD1 is a possible D gene (5 bases). Germline CDR1 reads SGHTS; CDR2 reads YDEGEE. This CDR3 contains 12 residues. Trimming shortened V by 1 base and J by 7 bases, and 8 bases separated the two germline ends. CDR3 nucleotide sequence: TGTGCCAGCAGCTTGTGGGGGTTTGGCTACACCTTC. Protein sequence: CASSLWGFGYTF.

This chain uses TRBV6-5 with TRBJ2-5, with TRBD1 matching 12 bases. J gave up 5 bases and V 6 bases, and 4 bases lay outside the gene matches. This CDR3 comprises 14 residues. Per germline, CDR1 MNHEY and CDR2 SVGAGI. CDR3 region: CASRGTGGMETQYF. The DNA of the CDR3 is TGTGCCAGCAGGGGGACAGGGGGCATGGAGACCCAGTACTTC.

The chain links TRBV6-5 to TRBJ1-2; 9 bases fit TRBD1. CDR1 MNHEY and CDR2 SVGAGI come from the germline V gene. Trimming at V came to 3 bases and at J to 8 bases, leaving 4 bases not matched to a gene. The CDR3 is 13 residues long. The CDR3 region has the DNA TGTGCCAGCAGTTATCGGACAGGGGTAGGCTACACCTTC. Translated, it gives CASSYRTGVGYTF.

This clone appeared once. The V gene is TRBV5-5, the J gene TRBJ2-7, with TRBD1 identical over 8 bases. The germline V gene has CDR1 SGHKS and CDR2 YYEKEE (reference sequence). This CDR3 comprises 13 residues. V was pared by 4 bases and J by 10 bases, with 10 bases of the junction left unmatched. CDR3: CASSPSTGVRQYV. The CDR3 DNA reads as TGTGCCAGCAGCCCGTCGACAGGGGTGCGCCAGTACGTC.

The chain is built from TRBV24-1 and TRBJ2-3; 12 bases line up with TRBD1. Trimming at V came to 4 bases and at J to 6 bases, leaving 4 bases not matched to a gene. Germline CDR1 and CDR2: KGHDR and SFDVKD. The CDR3 loop spans 15 amino acids. CDR3: CATSEPGTGGDTQYF. The CDR3 DNA sequence: TGTGCCACCAGTGAACCCGGGACAGGGGGCGATACGCAGTATTTT.

This clone was observed a single time. The chain couples TRBV6-4 to TRBJ2-3; 7 positions agree with TRBD1. V lost 4 bases and J lost 6; bases outside the gene matches: 7. CDR3 size: 14 residues. Germline V gene sequence: CDR1 MRHNA, CDR2 SNTAGT. CDR3 protein: CASSVGGTADTQYF. The CDR3 DNA is TGTGCCAGCAGTGTCGGTGGGACAGCGGATACGCAGTATTTT.